This T cell receptor (beta chain) was profiled in a study of T cells in localized non-small cell lung cancer (dated by TCRdb to about 2020). With respect to the entire study: Comparing tumors with uninvolved tumor-adjacent lungs, the study looked at the T cell repertoires of 236 patients with early-stage NSCLC. The mean age of the NSCLC patients was under 70 years, with 130 or so men and 95 to 110 women. All 250 or so NSCLC patients in the cohort were treatment-naive and had localized lung tumors that were resected.

TCR beta CDR3 regions were sequenced from DNA using the immunoSEQ Assay. The authors processed their data as follows. To compute T cell density, TCR beta template counts were normalized to usable DNA, which was estimated by amplifying housekeeping genes. Richness was estimated using the preseqR package, with extrapolation to 400,000 templates for PBMC samples and to 120,000 templates for tissue samples. Clonality was defined as one minus Pielou's evenness. Tissue-enriched TCRs were identified by differential abundance testing using productive amino-acid clonotypes, minimum total count 5 and alpha 0.1. Repertoire overlap between compartments was quantified with the Jaccard Index and Morisita Overlap Index. GLIPH clustered TCR beta CDR3s with public tetramer-defined viral CDR3s; viral motifs required at least three viral sequences plus V-gene enrichment. The table comes from immuneACCESS by way of TCRdb, which keeps in-frame sequences with V and J called. Part of the clones is missing from these tables; in studies checked, under half for an unresolved V gene and the rest for unknown reasons. V and J calls and clone size are copied from that table; D and trimming were computed from the DNA. Counted in this sample were under 75,000 clones; 86% of them appeared once. The leading ten clones occupy 21% of the sample.

As encoded in the germline V gene, CDR1 is SGHRS while CDR2 is YFSETQ. The V end loses 4 bases and the J end loses 1 base, and a stretch of 20 bases separates them. Counted from cysteine to phenylalanine, this CDR3 has 18 amino acids. The kept DNA is CDR3 alone, 54 bases in frame from the first base. Points the paper makes about the study in general: Longer overall survival was associated with higher blood T cell density, whereas shorter survival was associated with higher adjacent-lung clonality. A median of approximately 53 of the top 100 tumor clones turned up in the paired uninvolved adjacent lung, and under 30 of those clones also ranked among the top 100 of that same adjacent lung. Uninvolved tumor-adjacent lung showed the highest T cell clonality, higher than tumor, which suggests more focused antigenic responses in the uninvolved tumor-adjacent lung. Because the study design was exploratory, TCR variables were selected using unadjusted p-values without false-discovery rate correction. Because multi-region tumor sequencing was not performed, intratumor heterogeneity could not be ruled out.

A remark on this clone: No cognate antigen has been identified for it. No much larger clonotype is one base removed from it; base qualities were not supplied.

At diagnosis, tumor, uninvolved tumor-adjacent lung and peripheral blood were collected and then preserved as a mix of FFPE and fresh-frozen material. Blood samples were analyzed as peripheral blood mononuclear cells for TCR repertoire profiling. The sequence derives from a male donor aged 60 or over with stage III squamous cell lung carcinoma. The sample consisted of peripheral blood, taken before any cancer treatment. In this chain, TRBV5-1 is recombined with TRBJ2-2, with TRBD2 tentatively as D gene (7 bases match). The CDR3 in this case is CASSADRGGALNTGELFF. The base sequence is TGCGCCAGCAGCGCCGATCGCGGGGGCGCCTTGAACACCGGGGAGCTGTTTTTT.